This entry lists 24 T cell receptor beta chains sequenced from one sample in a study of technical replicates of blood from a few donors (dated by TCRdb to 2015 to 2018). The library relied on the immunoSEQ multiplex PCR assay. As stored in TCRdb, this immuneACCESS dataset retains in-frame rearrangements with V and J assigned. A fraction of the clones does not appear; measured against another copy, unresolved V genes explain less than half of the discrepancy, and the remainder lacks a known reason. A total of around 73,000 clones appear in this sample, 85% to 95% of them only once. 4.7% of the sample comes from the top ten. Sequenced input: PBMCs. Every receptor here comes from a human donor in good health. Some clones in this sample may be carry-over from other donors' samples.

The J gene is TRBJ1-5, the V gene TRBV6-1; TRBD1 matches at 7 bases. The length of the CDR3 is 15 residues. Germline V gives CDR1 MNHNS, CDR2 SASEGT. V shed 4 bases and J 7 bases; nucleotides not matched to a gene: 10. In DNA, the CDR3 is TGTGCCAGCAGTGGGGGGAGACAAGGGGGCCAGCCCCAGCATTTT. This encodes CASSGGRQGGQPQHF.

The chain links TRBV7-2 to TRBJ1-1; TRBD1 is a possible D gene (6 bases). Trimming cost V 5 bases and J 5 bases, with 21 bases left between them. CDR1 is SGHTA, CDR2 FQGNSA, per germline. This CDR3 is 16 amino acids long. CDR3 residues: CASSEGAGVMRTEAFF. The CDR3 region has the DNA TGTGCCAGCAGCGAAGGGGCAGGGGTCATGAGGACTGAAGCTTTCTTT.

CDR3 in DNA: TGTGCCAGCAGCCTAAGGACAGAGATCACAGATACGCAGTATTTT. This gives the protein CASSLRTEITDTQYF. The chain links TRBV4-2 to TRBJ2-3; possibly TRBD1 for D (6 bases). V was clipped by 4 bases and J by 2 bases, with 13 bases between them. This CDR3 is built from 15 residues. CDR1 LGHNA and CDR2 YNFKEQ come from the germline V gene.

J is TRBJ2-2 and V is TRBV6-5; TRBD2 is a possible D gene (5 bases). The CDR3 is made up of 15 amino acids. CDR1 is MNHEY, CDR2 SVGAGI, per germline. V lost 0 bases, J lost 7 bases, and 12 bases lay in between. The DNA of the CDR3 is TGTGCCAGCAGTTACTCGACCGGGCGGGTCGGGGAGCTGTTTTTT. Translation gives CASSYSTGRVGELFF.

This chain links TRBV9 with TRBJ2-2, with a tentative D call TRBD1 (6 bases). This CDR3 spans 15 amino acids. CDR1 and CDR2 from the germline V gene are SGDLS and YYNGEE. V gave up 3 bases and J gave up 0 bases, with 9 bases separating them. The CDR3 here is CASSEQGANTGELFF. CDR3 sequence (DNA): TGTGCCAGCAGCGAACAGGGTGCGAACACCGGGGAGCTGTTTTTT.

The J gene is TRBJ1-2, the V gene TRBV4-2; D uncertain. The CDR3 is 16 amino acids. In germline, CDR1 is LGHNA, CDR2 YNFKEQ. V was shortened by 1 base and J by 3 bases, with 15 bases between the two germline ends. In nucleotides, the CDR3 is TGTGCCAGCAGCCAAGCCCTCTTACTGGGCGACTATGGCTACACCTTC. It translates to CASSQALLLGDYGYTF.

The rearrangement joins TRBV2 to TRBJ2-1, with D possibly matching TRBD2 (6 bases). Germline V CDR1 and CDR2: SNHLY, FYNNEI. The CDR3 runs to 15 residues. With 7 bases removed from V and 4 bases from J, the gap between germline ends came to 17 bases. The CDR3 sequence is CASTQGSGGYNEQFF. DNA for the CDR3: TGTGCCAGCACCCAAGGGTCCGGGGGATACAATGAGCAGTTCTTC.

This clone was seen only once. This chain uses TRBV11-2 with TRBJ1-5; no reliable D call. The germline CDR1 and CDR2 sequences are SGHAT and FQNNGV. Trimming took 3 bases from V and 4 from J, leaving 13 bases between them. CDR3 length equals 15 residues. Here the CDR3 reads CASSLGHSGNQPQHF. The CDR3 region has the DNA TGTGCCAGCAGCTTGGGCCACTCCGGAAATCAGCCCCAGCATTTT. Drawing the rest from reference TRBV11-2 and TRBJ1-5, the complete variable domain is EAGVAQSPRYKIIEKRQSVAFWCNPISGHATLYWYQQILGQGPKLLIQFQNNGVVDDSQLPKDRFSAERLKGVDSTLKIQPAKLEDSAVYLCASSLGHSGNQPQHFGDGTRLSIL.

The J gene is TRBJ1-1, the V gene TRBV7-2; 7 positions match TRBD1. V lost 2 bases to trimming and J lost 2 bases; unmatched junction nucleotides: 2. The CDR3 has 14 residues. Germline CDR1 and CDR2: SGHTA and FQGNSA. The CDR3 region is CASSLRQGNTEAFF. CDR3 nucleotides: TGTGCCAGCAGCTTAAGACAGGGTAACACTGAAGCTTTCTTT. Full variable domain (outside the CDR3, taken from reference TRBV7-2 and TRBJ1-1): GAGVSQSPSNKVTEKGKDVELRCDPISGHTALYWYRQSLGQGLEFLIYFQGNSAPDKSGLPSDRFSAERTGGSVSTLTIQRTQQEDSAVYLCASSLRQGNTEAFFGQGTRLTVV.

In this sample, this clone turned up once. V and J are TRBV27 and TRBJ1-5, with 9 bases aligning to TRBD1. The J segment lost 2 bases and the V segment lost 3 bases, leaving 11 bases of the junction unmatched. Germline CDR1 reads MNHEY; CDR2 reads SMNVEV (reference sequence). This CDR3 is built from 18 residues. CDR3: CASSLLGTGFRGNQPQHF. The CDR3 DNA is TGTGCCAGCAGTTTGCTCGGGACAGGGTTTCGTGGCAATCAGCCCCAGCATTTT.

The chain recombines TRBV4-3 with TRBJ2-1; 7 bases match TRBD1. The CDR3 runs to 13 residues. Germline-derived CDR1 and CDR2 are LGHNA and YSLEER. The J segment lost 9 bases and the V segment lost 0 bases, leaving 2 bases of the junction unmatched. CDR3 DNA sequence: TGCGCCAGCAGCCAAGACAGGGGGTTTGAGCAGTTCTTC. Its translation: CASSQDRGFEQFF.

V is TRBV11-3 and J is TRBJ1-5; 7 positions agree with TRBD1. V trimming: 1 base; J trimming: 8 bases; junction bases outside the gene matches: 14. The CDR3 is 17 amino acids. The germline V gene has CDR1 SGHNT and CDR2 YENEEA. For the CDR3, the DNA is TGTGCCAGCAGCTTAGGCCCTCGGACAGGCGCAAGGGAGCCCCAGCATTTT. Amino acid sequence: CASSLGPRTGAREPQHF.

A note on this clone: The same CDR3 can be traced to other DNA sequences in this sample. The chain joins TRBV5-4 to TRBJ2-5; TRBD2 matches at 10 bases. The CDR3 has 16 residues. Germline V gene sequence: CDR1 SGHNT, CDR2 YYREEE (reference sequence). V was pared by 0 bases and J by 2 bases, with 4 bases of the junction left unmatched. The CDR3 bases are TGTGCCAGCAGCTTGGCGGCTAGCGGGGGACAAGAGACCCAGTACTTC. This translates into CASSLAASGGQETQYF.

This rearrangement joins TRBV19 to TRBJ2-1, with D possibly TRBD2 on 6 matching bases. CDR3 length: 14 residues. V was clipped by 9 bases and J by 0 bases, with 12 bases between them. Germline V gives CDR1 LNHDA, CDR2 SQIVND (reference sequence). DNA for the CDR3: TGTGCCAGCAAACCGGGACTCTCCTACAATGAGCAGTTCTTC. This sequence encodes CASKPGLSYNEQFF. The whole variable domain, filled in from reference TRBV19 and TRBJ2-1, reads DGGITQSPKYLFRKEGQNVTLSCEQNLNHDAMYWYRQDPGQGLRLIYYSQIVNDFQKGDIAEGYSVSREKKESFPLTVTSAQKNPTAFYLCASKPGLSYNEQFFGPGTRLTVL.

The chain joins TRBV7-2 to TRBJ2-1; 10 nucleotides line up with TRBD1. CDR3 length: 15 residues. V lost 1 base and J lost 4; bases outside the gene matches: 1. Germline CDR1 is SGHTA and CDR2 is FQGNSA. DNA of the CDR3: TGTGCCAGCAGCTTAGGACAGGGGGCGTACAATGAGCAGTTCTTC. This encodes CASSLGQGAYNEQFF.

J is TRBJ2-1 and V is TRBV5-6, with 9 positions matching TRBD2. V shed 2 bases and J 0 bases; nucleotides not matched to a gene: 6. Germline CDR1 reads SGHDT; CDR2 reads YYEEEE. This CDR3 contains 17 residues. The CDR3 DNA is TGTGCCAGCAGCTTTACTAGCGGGTCCCTCTCCTACAATGAGCAGTTCTTC. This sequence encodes CASSFTSGSLSYNEQFF.

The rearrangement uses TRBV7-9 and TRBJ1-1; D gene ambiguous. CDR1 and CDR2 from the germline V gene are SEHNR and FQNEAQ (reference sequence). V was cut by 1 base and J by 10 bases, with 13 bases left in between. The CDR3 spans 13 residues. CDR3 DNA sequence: TGTGCCAGCAGCTTAGACTCCGAGTCGGGAGCTTTCTTT. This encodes CASSLDSESGAFF.

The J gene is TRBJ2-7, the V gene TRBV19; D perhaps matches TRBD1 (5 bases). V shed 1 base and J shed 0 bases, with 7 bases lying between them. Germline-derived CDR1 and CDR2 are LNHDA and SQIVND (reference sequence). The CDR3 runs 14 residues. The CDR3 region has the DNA TGTGCCAGTAGTATAGCAGGGTCCTCCTACGAGCAGTACTTC. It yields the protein CASSIAGSSYEQYF.

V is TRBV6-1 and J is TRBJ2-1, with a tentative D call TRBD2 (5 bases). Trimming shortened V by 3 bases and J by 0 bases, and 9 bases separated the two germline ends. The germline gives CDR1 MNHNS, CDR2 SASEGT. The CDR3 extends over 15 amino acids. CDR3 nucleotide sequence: TGTGCCAGCAGTGAGGAGGCTTACTCCTACAATGAGCAGTTCTTC. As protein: CASSEEAYSYNEQFF.

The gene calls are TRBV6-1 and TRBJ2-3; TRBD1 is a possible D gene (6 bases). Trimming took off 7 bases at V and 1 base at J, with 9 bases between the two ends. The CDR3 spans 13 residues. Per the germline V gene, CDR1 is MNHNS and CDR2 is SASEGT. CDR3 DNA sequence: TGTGCCAGCATATCAGGGGGCACAGATACGCAGTATTTT. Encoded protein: CASISGGTDTQYF.

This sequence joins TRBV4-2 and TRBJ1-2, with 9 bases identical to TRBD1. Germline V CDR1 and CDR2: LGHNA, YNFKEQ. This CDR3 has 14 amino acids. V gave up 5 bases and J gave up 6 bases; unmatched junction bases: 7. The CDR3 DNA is TGTGCCAGCAGCGGAAGACAGGGGGTCGATGGCTACACCTTC. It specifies CASSGRQGVDGYTF.

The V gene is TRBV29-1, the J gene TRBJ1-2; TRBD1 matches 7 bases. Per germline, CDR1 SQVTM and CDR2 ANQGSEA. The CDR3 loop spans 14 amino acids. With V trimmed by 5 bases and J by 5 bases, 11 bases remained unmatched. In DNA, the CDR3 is TGCAGCGTTCGTCGACAGGGACGGGGTTATGGCTACACCTTC. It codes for CSVRRQGRGYGYTF.

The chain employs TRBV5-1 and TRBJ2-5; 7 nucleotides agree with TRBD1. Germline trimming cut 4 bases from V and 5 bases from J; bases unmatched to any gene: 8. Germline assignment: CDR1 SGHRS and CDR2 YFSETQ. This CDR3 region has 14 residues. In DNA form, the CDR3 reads TGCGCCAGCAGCAGTGGGGCAGGGGGTGAGACCCAGTACTTC. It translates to CASSSGAGGETQYF.

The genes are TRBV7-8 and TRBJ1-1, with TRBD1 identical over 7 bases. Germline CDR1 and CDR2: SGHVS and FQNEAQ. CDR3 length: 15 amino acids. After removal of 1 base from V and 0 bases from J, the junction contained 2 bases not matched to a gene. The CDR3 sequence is CASSLDTGVNTEAFF. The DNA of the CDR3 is TGTGCCAGCAGCTTAGACACAGGGGTGAACACTGAAGCTTTCTTT.